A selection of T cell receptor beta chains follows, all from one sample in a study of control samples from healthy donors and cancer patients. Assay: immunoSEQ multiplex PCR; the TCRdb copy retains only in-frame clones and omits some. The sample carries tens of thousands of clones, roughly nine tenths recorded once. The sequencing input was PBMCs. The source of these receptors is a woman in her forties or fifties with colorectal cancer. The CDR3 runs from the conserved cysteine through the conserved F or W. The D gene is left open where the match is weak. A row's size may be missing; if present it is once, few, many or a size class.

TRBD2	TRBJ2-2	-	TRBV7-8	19	TGTGCCAGCAGCATAAGACTAGCGGGGGGGAACTCTGTCACCGGGGAGCTGTTTTTT	CASSIRLAGGNSVTGELFF
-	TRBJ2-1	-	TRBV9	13	TGTGCCAGCAGCGTTTTAGGGTGGGGTGAGCAGTTCTTC	CASSVLGWGEQFF
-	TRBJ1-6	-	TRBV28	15	TGTGCCAGCAGTGGGGGGAGAGGGTATAATTCACCCCTCCACTTT	CASSGGRGYNSPLHF
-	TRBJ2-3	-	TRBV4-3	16	TGCGCCAGCAGCCAAGAGTCTTACAGGGGCACAGATACGCAGTATTTT	CASSQESYRGTDTQYF
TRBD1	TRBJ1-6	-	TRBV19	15	TGTGCCAGCACCTACCGGGACAGCTATAATTCACCCCTCCACTTT	CASTYRDSYNSPLHF
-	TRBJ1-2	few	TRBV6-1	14	TGTGCCAGCAGTGAATCGGTTCTTAGCAGTTACTACACCTTC	CASSESVLSSYYTF
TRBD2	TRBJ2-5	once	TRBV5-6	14	TGTGCCAGCAGCTTGGGGGACTACGAAGAGACCCAGTACTTC	CASSLGDYEETQYF
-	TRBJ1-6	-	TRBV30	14	TGTGCCTGGAAATTGCTGGGAATTAATTCACCCCTCCACTTT	CAWKLLGINSPLHF
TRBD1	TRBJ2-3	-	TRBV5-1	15	TGCGCCAGCAGCTTGGGCGGGACAGGTGGGGATACGCAGTATTTT	CASSLGGTGGDTQYF
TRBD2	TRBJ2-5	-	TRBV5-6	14	TGTGCCAGCAGGGGACTAGCTGCGGAAGAGACCCAGTACTTC	CASRGLAAEETQYF
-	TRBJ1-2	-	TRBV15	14	TGTGCCACCAGCAGCAGGGAAATCGACTATGGCTACACCTTC	CATSSREIDYGYTF
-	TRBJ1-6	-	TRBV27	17	TGTGCCAGCAGTCCCTCCAACAGGGTCCCCTATAATTCACCCCTCCACTTT	CASSPSNRVPYNSPLHF
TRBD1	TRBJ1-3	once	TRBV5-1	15	TGCGCCAGCCGAGCAGGGGGCCTCTCTGGAAACACCATATATTTT	CASRAGGLSGNTIYF
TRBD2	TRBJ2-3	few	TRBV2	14	TGTGCCAGCTCAAATAGCGGGAGCACAGATACGCAGTATTTT	CASSNSGSTDTQYF
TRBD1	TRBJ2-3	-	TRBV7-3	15	TGTGCCAGCAGCTTAACAGGGACAGCTCCGGATACGCAGTATTTT	CASSLTGTAPDTQYF
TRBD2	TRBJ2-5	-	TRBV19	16	TGTGCCAGTAGTATTGATGAACGGGGGGGTCTGGAGACCCAGTACTTC	CASSIDERGGLETQYF
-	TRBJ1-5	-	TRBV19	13	TGTGCCAGTAGTAGGGGGGCGGCTCAGCCCCAGCATTTT	CASSRGAAQPQHF
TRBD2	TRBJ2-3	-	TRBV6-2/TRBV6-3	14	TGTGCCAGCAGTCGGACTAGAACGACAGATACGCAGTATTTT	CASSRTRTTDTQYF
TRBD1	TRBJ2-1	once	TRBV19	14	TGTGCCAGTAGTCCACGGACAGGGGGCCGTGAGCAGTTCTTC	CASSPRTGGREQFF
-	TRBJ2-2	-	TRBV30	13	TGTGCCTGGAGTGTTCGGAACACCGGGGAGCTGTTTTTT	CAWSVRNTGELFF
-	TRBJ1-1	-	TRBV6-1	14	TGTGCCAGCAGTGAAAGGGGTAAGAACACTGAAGCTTTCTTT	CASSERGKNTEAFF
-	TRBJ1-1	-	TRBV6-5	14	TGTGCCAGCAGTTATTCTGAGGACCGTATTGGAGCTTTCTTT	CASSYSEDRIGAFF
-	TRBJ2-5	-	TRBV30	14	TGTGCCTGGAGGGCCCTCCTAGGACAAGAGACCCAGTACTTC	CAWRALLGQETQYF
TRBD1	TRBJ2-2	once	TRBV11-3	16	TGTGCCAGCAGCTTAGGGGACAGGGTCGAAGACGGGGAGCTGTTTTTT	CASSLGDRVEDGELFF
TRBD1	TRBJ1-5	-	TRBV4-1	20	TGCGCCAGCAGCCCCCAGGGGGGGACAGGGGTAATTGAGGGCAATCAGCCCCAGCATTTT	CASSPQGGTGVIEGNQPQHF
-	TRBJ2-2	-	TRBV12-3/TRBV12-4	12	TGTGCCAGCAGTAGTGAAACCGGGGAGCTGTTTTTT	CASSSETGELFF
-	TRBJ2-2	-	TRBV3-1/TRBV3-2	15	TGTGCCAGCAGCCAAAAAGGGGTTGGGACCGGGGAGCTGTTTTTT	CASSQKGVGTGELFF
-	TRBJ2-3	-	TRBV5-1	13	TGCGCCAGCAGCTTGGAGTCTCCAGATACGCAGTATTTT	CASSLESPDTQYF
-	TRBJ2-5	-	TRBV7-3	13	TGTGCCAGCAGCCCGGCCTCGGGGGAGACCCAGTACTTC	CASSPASGETQYF
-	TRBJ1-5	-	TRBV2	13	TGTGCCACCTCCAGCAATAGCAATCAGCCCCAGCATTTT	CATSSNSNQPQHF
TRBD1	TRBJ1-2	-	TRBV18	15	TGTGCCAGCTCACACCTGGACAGGCCTAACTATGGCTACACCTTC	CASSHLDRPNYGYTF
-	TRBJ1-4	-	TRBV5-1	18	TGCGCCAGCAGAAACCGGGACCCGGCTGGAGCAACTAATGAAAAACTGTTTTTT	CASRNRDPAGATNEKLFF
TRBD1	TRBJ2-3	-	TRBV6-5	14	TGTGCCAGCAGTTATGGGACAGTAACAGATACGCAGTATTTT	CASSYGTVTDTQYF
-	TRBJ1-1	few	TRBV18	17	TGTGCCAGCTCACCACAGGCCCCCTATCAAGTGAACACTGAAGCTTTCTTT	CASSPQAPYQVNTEAFF
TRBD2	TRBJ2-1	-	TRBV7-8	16	TGTGCCAGCAGCTCGAGTAGCGGGGTGTCCTACAATGAGCAGTTCTTC	CASSSSSGVSYNEQFF
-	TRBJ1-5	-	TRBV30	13	TGTGCCTGGAGTGTTAGGGAAGGACAGCCCCAGCATTTT	CAWSVREGQPQHF
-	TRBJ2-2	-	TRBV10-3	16	TGTGCCATCAGTGAGAGTAGGACTCTTAACACCGGGGAGCTGTTTTTT	CAISESRTLNTGELFF
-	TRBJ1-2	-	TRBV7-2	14	TGTGCCAGCAGCTTAGCAGGGGAAGGGTATGGCTACACCTTC	CASSLAGEGYGYTF
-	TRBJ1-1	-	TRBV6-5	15	TGTGCCAGCAGTTACTCACAGGCCGGAGGGACTGAAGCTTTCTTT	CASSYSQAGGTEAFF
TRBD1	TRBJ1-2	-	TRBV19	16	TGTGCCAGTAGTATATCCCGGACAGGGCGGAACTATGGCTACACCTTC	CASSISRTGRNYGYTF
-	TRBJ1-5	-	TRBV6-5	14	TGTGCCAGCAAGGTGGGCCAGGGCAATCAGCCCCAGCATTTT	CASKVGQGNQPQHF
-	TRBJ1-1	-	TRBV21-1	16	TGTGCCAGCAGTATCGAAAGGATTTACGTGGGCACTGAAGCTTTCTTT	CASSIERIYVGTEAFF
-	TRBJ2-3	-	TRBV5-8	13	TGTGCCAGCAGCTTGGGTTTGGCAGATACGCAGTATTTT	CASSLGLADTQYF
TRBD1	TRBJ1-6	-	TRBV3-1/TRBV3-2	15	TGTGCCAGCAGCCAAGCGACAGGGGGCCATTCACCCCTCCACTTT	CASSQATGGHSPLHF
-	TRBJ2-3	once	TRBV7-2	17	TGTGCCAGCAGCTTAGGGGGAACGCTTCCTTTCACAGATACGCAGTATTTT	CASSLGGTLPFTDTQYF
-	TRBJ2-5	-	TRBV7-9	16	TGTGCCAGCAGCTTAAGGGCCGGGGGTTTCCAAGAGACCCAGTACTTC	CASSLRAGGFQETQYF
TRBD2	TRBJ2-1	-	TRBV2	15	TGTGCCAGCAGTGAAATTGGGACTAGAAGAAATGAGCAGTTCTTC	CASSEIGTRRNEQFF
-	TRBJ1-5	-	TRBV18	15	TGTGCCAGCTCAGCCTACAGGGAAAGCAATCAGCCCCAGCATTTT	CASSAYRESNQPQHF
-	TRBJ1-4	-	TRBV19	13	TGTGCCAGTAGGGACGCAACTAATGAAAAACTGTTTTTT	CASRDATNEKLFF
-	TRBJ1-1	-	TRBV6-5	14	TGTGCCAGCAGCCTCTTCGGGGGGTCCACTGAAGCTTTCTTT	CASSLFGGSTEAFF
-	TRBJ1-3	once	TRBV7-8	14	TGTGCCAGCCGCTCCACAGCAACTGGAAACACCATATATTTT	CASRSTATGNTIYF
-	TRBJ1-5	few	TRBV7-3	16	TGTGCCAGCAGCTCGACTCTAGGGGAGAGCAATCAGCCCCAGCATTTT	CASSSTLGESNQPQHF
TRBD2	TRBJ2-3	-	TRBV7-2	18	TGTGCCAGCAGCTTGGTCGTGGCGGGGGGTTTTAGCACAGATACGCAGTATTTT	CASSLVVAGGFSTDTQYF
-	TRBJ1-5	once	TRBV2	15	TGTGCCAGCAGTGCGGGCAGGGGTCGCAATCAGCCCCAGCATTTT	CASSAGRGRNQPQHF